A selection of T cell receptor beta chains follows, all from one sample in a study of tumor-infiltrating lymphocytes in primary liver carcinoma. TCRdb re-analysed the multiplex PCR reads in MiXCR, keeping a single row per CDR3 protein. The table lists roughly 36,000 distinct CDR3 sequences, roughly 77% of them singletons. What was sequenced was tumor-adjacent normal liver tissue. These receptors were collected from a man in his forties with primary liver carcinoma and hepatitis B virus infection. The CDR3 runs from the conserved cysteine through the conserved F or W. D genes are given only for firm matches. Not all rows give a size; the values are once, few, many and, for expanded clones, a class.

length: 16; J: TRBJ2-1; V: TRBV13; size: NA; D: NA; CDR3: CASSLGCLGRGNEQFF; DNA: TGTGCCAGCAGCTTAGGGTGCCTGGGAAGGGGCAATGAGCAGTTCTTC
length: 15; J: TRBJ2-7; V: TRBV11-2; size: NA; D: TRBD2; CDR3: CASSARTSSSYERYF; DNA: TGTGCCAGCAGCGCCCGGACTAGCTCCTCCTACGAGCGATACTTC
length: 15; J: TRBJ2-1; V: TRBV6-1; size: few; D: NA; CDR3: CASSVEAEGYNEQFF; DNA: TGTGCCAGTAGTGTAGAAGCGGAAGGATACAATGAGCAGTTCTTC
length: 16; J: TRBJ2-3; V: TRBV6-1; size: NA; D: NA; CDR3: CVSSQVLRSRRDTQYF; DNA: TGTGTCAGCAGTCAAGTTTTGCGGAGTCGGCGGGATACGCAGTATTTT
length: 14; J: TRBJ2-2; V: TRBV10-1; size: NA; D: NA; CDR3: CTSCPGSNTGELFF; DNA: TGCACCAGCTGTCCCGGGTCGAACACCGGGGAGCTGTTTTTT
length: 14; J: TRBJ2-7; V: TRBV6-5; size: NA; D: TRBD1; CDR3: CASSCGTEGEGQYF; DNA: TGTGCCAGCAGTTGTGGGACAGAGGGCGAGGGACAGTACTTC
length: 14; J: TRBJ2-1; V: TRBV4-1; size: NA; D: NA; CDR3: CASSQAGLVSGHFF; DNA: TGCGCCAGCAGCCAAGCGGGTTTAGTAAGTGGGCATTTCTTC
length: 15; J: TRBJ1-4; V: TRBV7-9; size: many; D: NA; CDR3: CASSHRVEGTEKLFF; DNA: TGTGCCAGCAGCCACCGGGTGGAGGGGACCGAAAAACTGTTTTTT
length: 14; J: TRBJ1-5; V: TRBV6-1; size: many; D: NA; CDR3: CASSESGEVQPQHF; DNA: TGTGCCAGCAGTGAATCAGGGGAAGTCCAGCCCCAGCATTTT
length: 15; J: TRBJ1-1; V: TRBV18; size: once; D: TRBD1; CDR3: CASSPEGARGTEAFF; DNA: TGTGCCAGCTCACCCGAGGGGGCGAGGGGCACTGAAGCTTTCTTT
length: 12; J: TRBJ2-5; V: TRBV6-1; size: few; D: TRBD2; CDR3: CASSLLAGLLYF; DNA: TGTGCCAGCAGTTTGTTAGCGGGGCTCCTTTACTTC
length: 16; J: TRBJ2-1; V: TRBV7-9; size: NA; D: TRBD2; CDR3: CGSSPYRASGNNDQFF; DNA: TGTGGCAGCAGCCCATATAGGGCTAGCGGGAACAATGACCAGTTCTTC
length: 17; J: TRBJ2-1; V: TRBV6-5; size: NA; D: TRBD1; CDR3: CANSPRAQGQGLYEQFF; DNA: TGTGCCAACAGCCCGAGGGCACAGGGACAGGGTTTGTATGAGCAGTTCTTC
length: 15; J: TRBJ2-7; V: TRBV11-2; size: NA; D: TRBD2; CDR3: CASSPLTSSSYEHHF; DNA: TGTGCCAGCAGCCCCCTGACTAGCTCCTCCTACGAGCATCACTTC
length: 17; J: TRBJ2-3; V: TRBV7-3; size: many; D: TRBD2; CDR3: CASSLGGAGGRTDTQYF; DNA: TGTGCCAGCAGCTTAGGGGGAGCGGGAGGACGGACAGATACGCAGTATTTT
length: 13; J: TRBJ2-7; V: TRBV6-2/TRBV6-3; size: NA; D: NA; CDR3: CASSYALVTKQYF; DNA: TGTGCCAGCAGTTACGCACTAGTAACCAAGCAGTACTTC
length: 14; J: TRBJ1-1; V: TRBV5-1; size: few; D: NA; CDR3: CVSSLSGGYTEAFF; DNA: TGCGTCAGCAGCTTGTCGGGGGGCTACACTGAGGCTTTCTTT
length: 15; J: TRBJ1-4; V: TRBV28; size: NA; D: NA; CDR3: CASSLYRAPVEKLFF; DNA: TGTGCCAGCAGTTTGTACAGGGCGCCGGTTGAAAAACTCTTTTTT
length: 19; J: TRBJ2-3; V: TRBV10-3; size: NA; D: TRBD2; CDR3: CAISDRIGLAVSSEDTQYF; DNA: TGTGCCATCAGTGACAGGATTGGACTAGCGGTCTCTAGCGAAGATACGCAGTATTTT
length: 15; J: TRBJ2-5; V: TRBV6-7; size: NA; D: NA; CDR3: CASSYNGVSQETQYF; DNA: TGTGCCAGTAGTTACAATGGAGTAAGTCAAGAGACCCAGTACTTC
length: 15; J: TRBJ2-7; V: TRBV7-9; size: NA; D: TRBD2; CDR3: CASSYVREGDYEQYF; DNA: TGTGCCAGCAGCTACGTGAGGGAGGGAGACTACGAGCAGTACTTT
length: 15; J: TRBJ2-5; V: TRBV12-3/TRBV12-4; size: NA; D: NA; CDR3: CASSLGPGALETQYF; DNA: TGTGCCAGCAGTTTGGGTCCGGGGGCTCTCGAGACCCAGTACTTC